Shown below are 32 T cell receptor beta chains from a single sample sequenced in a study of early T cells in non-severe SARS-CoV-2 infection. TCRdb reanalysed the 5' RACE reads using MiXCR and keeps one entry per CDR3 protein. The table records approximately 120,000 distinct CDR3 sequences, about 16% of them present only once. The sequenced material came from whole blood. Source of these receptors: an adult who was a healthcare worker with PCR-confirmed SARS-CoV-2 infection or an uninfected control (not recorded which).

There are a few counts of this clonotype. The gene calls are TRBV15 and TRBJ1-1; perhaps TRBD1 as D (5 bases). The CDR3 is 14 amino acids. V was cut by 3 bases and J by 0 bases, with 8 bases left in between. Germline CDR1 is LNHNV and CDR2 is YYDKDF (reference sequence). CDR3 bases: TGTGCCACCAGCAGCAGGGTGGTGAACACTGAAGCTTTCTTT. As protein: CATSSRVVNTEAFF.

The chain couples TRBV12-5 to TRBJ2-3; D call uncertain. Between the trimmed V and J ends, which lost 6 bases and 6 bases, there was a span of 16 bases. The CDR3 covers 14 residues. Germline values: CDR1 LGHNT, CDR2 FRNRAP. This CDR3 is CASGSPPVSDTQYF. The CDR3 DNA is TGTGCTAGTGGGTCCCCCCCCGTTAGTGATACGCAGTATTTT.

The rearrangement links TRBV7-9 to TRBJ1-1, with D uncertain. Trimming left V 5 bases short and J 3 bases short, with 7 bases between. The CDR3 spans 12 residues. Germline V gene sequence: CDR1 SEHNR, CDR2 FQNEAQ (reference sequence). In DNA, the CDR3 is TGTGCCAGCAGCCCCGTGGACACTGAAGCTTTCTTT. Its translation: CASSPVDTEAFF.

The chain combines TRBV5-5 with TRBJ2-3; a possible D gene is TRBD2 (5 bases). Trimming shortened V by 0 bases and J by 5 bases, and 13 bases separated the two germline ends. The CDR3 is 15 residues long. Germline CDR1 and CDR2: SGHKS and YYEKEE (reference sequence). The CDR3 DNA follows: TGTGCCAGCAGCTTGGGAGCGGTGGGTTTAGATACGCAGTATTTT. The encoded protein is CASSLGAVGLDTQYF.

The V call is TRBV14, the J call TRBJ1-1; 10 bases match TRBD1. The CDR3 is made up of 13 amino acids. Per germline, CDR1 SGHDN and CDR2 FVKESK. After removal of 5 bases from V and 10 bases from J, the junction contained 7 bases not matched to a gene. The CDR3 nucleotides read TGTGCCAGCAGCGGGACAGGGGTTAGAGGAGCTTTCTTT. It codes for CASSGTGVRGAFF.

This clonotype was detected many times. The chain's CDR3 is CAISEEGYEQYF. The CDR3 DNA sequence: TGTGCCATCAGTGAGGAGGGCTACGAGCAGTACTTC. The genes are TRBV10-3 and TRBJ2-7; weak D call: TRBD2 (5 bases). CDR1 is ENHRY and CDR2 is SYGVKD in the germline V gene. V lost 2 bases, J lost 3 bases, and 5 bases lay in between. The CDR3 contains 12 residues.

This chain uses TRBV29-1 with TRBJ2-1, with 12 bases matching TRBD1. Germline lookup yields CDR1 SQVTM and CDR2 ANQGSEA. The CDR3 runs 15 residues. With 2 bases clipped from V and 8 bases from J, the junction kept 7 bases outside the gene matches. CDR3 coding DNA: TGCAGCGTTGAACCGGGACAGGGGGCTCTAGATGAGCAGTTCTTC. Residues: CSVEPGQGALDEQFF.

V usage is TRBV7-3 and J usage is TRBJ2-3; D is unresolved. Between the trimmed V and J ends, which lost 0 bases and 3 bases, there was a span of 10 bases. Germline V gene lookup returns CDR1 SGHTA and CDR2 FQGTGA. The CDR3 sequence is 15 residues long. CDR3 in DNA: TGTGCCAGCAGCTTAACAAGGAAGTCTACAGATACGCAGTATTTT. Translating gives CASSLTRKSTDTQYF. Based on the CDR3 plus reference TRBV7-3 and TRBJ2-3, the full variable domain is GAGVSQTPSNKVTEKGKYVELRCDPISGHTALYWYRQSLGQGPEFLIYFQGTGAADDSGLPNDRFFAVRPEGSVSTLKIQRTERGDSAVYLCASSLTRKSTDTQYFGPGTRLTVL.

This chain joins TRBV7-3 and TRBJ2-1, with TRBD1 identical over 9 bases. Germline lookup yields CDR1 SGHTA and CDR2 FQGTGA. With 5 bases clipped from V and 9 bases from J, the junction kept 8 bases outside the gene matches. The CDR3 loop spans 14 amino acids. The CDR3 nucleotides are TGTGCCAGCAGCCTCGCCGGGACAGGGAGTGAGCAGTTCTTC. Its protein product is CASSLAGTGSEQFF. Filled out from reference TRBV7-3 and TRBJ2-1, the complete variable domain reads GAGVSQTPSNKVTEKGKYVELRCDPISGHTALYWYRQSLGQGPEFLIYFQGTGAADDSGLPNDRFFAVRPEGSVSTLKIQRTERGDSAVYLCASSLAGTGSEQFFGPGTRLTVL.

This clonotype showed up many times. The chain combines TRBV4-1 with TRBJ2-5, with 10 bases lining up with TRBD2. The CDR3 sequence is 15 residues long. Germline CDR1 reads MGHRA; CDR2 reads YSYEKL. Trimming took 0 bases from V and 5 from J; bases not matched to a gene: 3. CDR3 sequence: CASSQESSGGETQYF. As DNA, the CDR3 is TGCGCCAGCAGCCAAGAGTCTAGCGGGGGTGAGACCCAGTACTTC.

This clonotype was found a few times. This chain connects TRBV7-8 to TRBJ2-6; no firm D call. Germline V gene sequence: CDR1 SGHVS, CDR2 FQNEAQ. Trimming took 3 bases from V and 1 from J, leaving 13 bases between them. This CDR3 spans 17 amino acids. CDR3 coding DNA: TGTGCCAGCAGCTTTGGGCAGCCCTTTTCTGGGGCCAACGTCCTGACTTTC. Its protein is CASSFGQPFSGANVLTF.

This clonotype was recorded a few times. The chain carries TRBV7-9 and TRBJ1-5; D unclear. V dropped 1 base and J dropped 5 bases, with 9 bases sitting between them. The CDR3 loop spans 14 amino acids. Per germline, CDR1 SEHNR and CDR2 FQNEAQ (reference sequence). The CDR3 DNA is TGTGCCAGCAGCTTAGGAGGTTCGTATCAGCCCCAGCATTTT. Encoded protein: CASSLGGSYQPQHF.

The chain recombines TRBV5-1 with TRBJ2-4; 7 bases fit TRBD1. The CDR3 runs to 14 residues. After removal of 0 bases from V and 8 bases from J, the junction contained 5 bases not matched to a gene. The germline gives CDR1 SGHRS, CDR2 YFSETQ. This chain's CDR3 is CASSLGDSLHIQYF. The CDR3 DNA reads TGCGCCAGCAGCTTGGGGGACAGCTTACACATTCAGTACTTC. The entire variable domain, with the rest obtained from reference TRBV5-1 and TRBJ2-4, is as follows: KAGVTQTPRYLIKTRGQQVTLSCSPISGHRSVSWYQQTPGQGLQFLFEYFSETQRNKGNFPGRFSGRQFSNSRSEMNVSTLELGDSALYLCASSLGDSLHIQYFGAGTRLSVL.

The genes are TRBV4-1 and TRBJ1-3; tentatively, D is TRBD1 (5 bases). The germline CDR1 and CDR2 sequences are MGHRA and YSYEKL. The V end lost 4 bases, the J end lost 7 bases, and 32 bases lay between the germline ends. CDR3 length: 20 amino acids. For the CDR3, the DNA is TGCGCCAGCAGCCCGATTGGGAGGAGGGGAGAGGATGTCCGGGCGAACACCATATATTTT. It encodes CASSPIGRRGEDVRANTIYF.

The V gene is TRBV5-6, the J gene TRBJ2-7; TRBD1 might be the D (7 bases). This CDR3 has 15 amino acids. Germline V CDR1 and CDR2: SGHDT, YYEEEE. V was clipped by 4 bases and J by 6 bases, with 20 bases between them. CDR3 region: CASSRVGTVAVEQYF. CDR3 sequence (DNA): TGTGCCAGCAGCCGAGTCGGGACAGTAGCGGTCGAGCAGTACTTC. Using reference TRBV5-6 and TRBJ2-7 for the parts outside the CDR3, the full variable domain is DAGVTQSPTHLIKTRGQQVTLRCSPKSGHDTVSWYQQALGQGPQFIFQYYEEEERQRGNFPDRFSGHQFPNYSSELNVNALLLGDSALYLCASSRVGTVAVEQYFGPGTRLTVT.

V is TRBV7-9 and J is TRBJ1-2; D not resolved. The CDR3 totals 11 residues. V dropped 5 bases and J dropped 8 bases, with 9 bases sitting between them. The V gene's germline CDR1 is SEHNR and CDR2 FQNEAQ (reference sequence). The CDR3 DNA follows: TGTGCCAGCAGCGCCGAAGCCGGCTACACCTTC. Amino acids: CASSAEAGYTF.

The V and J genes are TRBV3-1 and TRBJ2-7, with D possibly TRBD2 on 5 matching bases. The V end lost 1 base, the J end lost 5 bases, and 15 bases lay between the germline ends. The V gene's germline CDR1 is LGHDT and CDR2 YNNKEL (reference sequence). CDR3 size: 15 residues. CDR3 sequence reads: CASSQGPRDSDEQYF. CDR3 DNA: TGTGCCAGCAGCCAAGGCCCACGGGATAGCGACGAGCAGTACTTC.

The chain links TRBV2 to TRBJ1-4, with D perhaps TRBD1 (6 bases). V lost 6 bases, J lost 5 bases, and 16 bases lay in between. CDR3 length: 15 amino acids. Germline lookup yields CDR1 SNHLY and CDR2 FYNNEI. This chain's CDR3 is CASSHGGAENEKLFF. The DNA of the CDR3 is TGTGCCAGCAGCCACGGGGGGGCCGAGAATGAAAAACTGTTTTTT.

Comment on this clonotype: This may stem from a read error, because a much larger clone lies one nucleotide away. J is TRBJ2-1 and V is TRBV20-1; 7 bases line up with TRBD2. Looked up from germline, CDR1 is DFQATT and CDR2 is SNEGSKA (reference sequence). The CDR3 contains 14 residues. Trimming cost V 2 bases and J 4 bases; bases outside gene matches: 5. The CDR3 nucleotides are TGCAGTGCTAGATTTGTGGGGGGGTACAATGAGCAGTTCTTC. Protein: CSARFVGGYNEQFF.

The gene calls are TRBV5-1 and TRBJ1-1; a possible D gene is TRBD1 (6 bases). V lost 4 bases and J lost 7, with 14 bases in between. The CDR3 loop spans 13 amino acids. Germline CDR1 SGHRS, CDR2 YFSETQ. CDR3: CASSPNRDGEAFF. In DNA, the CDR3 is TGCGCCAGCAGCCCCAACAGGGACGGTGAAGCTTTCTTT.

V gene TRBV3-1 combines with J gene TRBJ1-1; D unclear. CDR3 length: 13 amino acids. From germline, CDR1 is LGHDT and CDR2 YNNKEL (reference sequence). V dropped 1 base and J dropped 7 bases, with 10 bases sitting between them. The CDR3 DNA follows: TGTGCCAGCAGCCAAGGATACACGGATGAAGCTTTCTTT. Its protein is CASSQGYTDEAFF.

V usage is TRBV5-1 and J usage is TRBJ2-3, with unresolved D. The CDR3 is 12 amino acids. Germline CDR1 SGHRS, CDR2 YFSETQ. V lost 6 bases, J lost 5 bases, and 10 bases lay in between. The CDR3 region has the DNA TGCGCCAGCAACCGAAAGGGAGATACGCAGTATTTT. This translates into CASNRKGDTQYF.

This clonotype was seen a few times. V and J are TRBV12-3 or TRBV12-4 and TRBJ1-5, with TRBD1 matching over 10 bases. The V segment lost 5 bases and the J segment 6 bases; nucleotides outside the gene matches: 16. The CDR3 consists of 18 residues. CDR3 nucleotide sequence: TGTGCCAGCAGTAGTCTTAAATGGGGGACAGGGGATATTCAGCCCCAGCATTTT. As protein: CASSSLKWGTGDIQPQHF.

In the case of this clonotype: This may stem from a read error, because a much larger clone lies one nucleotide away. This sequence joins TRBV2 and TRBJ2-5, with 11 bases identical to TRBD1. The CDR3 has 15 amino acids. Germline CDR1 SNHLY, CDR2 FYNNEI. In nucleotides, the CDR3 is TGTGTCAGCAGTGACCGGACAGGGGGCATGGAGACCCAGTACTTC. Protein product: CVSSDRTGGMETQYF.

The J gene is TRBJ1-5, the V gene TRBV10-3; maybe TRBD1 (5 bases). There are 16 residues in the CDR3. Germline V gene lookup returns CDR1 ENHRY and CDR2 SYGVKD. The V and J ends lost 6 bases and 4 bases respectively, with 19 bases between them. The CDR3, as DNA: TGTGCCATCAGCCCCGGGACGCCTGACGGGAATCAGCCCCAGCATTTT. As protein: CAISPGTPDGNQPQHF.

The chain has TRBV6-6 and TRBJ2-5; tentatively, D is TRBD1 (5 bases). This CDR3 region has 14 residues. CDR1 and CDR2 (germline): MNHNY, SVGAGI (reference sequence). Trimming stripped 2 bases from V and 4 bases from J, with 11 bases between. Written as DNA, the CDR3 is TGTGCCAGCAGTTACGCGCCAGGGCCAGAGACCCAGTACTTC. Amino acid sequence: CASSYAPGPETQYF.

This clonotype was counted between two and nine times. The chain recombines TRBV29-1 with TRBJ2-4; D is possibly TRBD2 (6 bases). Germline lookup yields CDR1 SQVTM and CDR2 ANQGSEA. CDR3 length: 13 residues. V lost 5 bases, J lost 5 bases, and 13 bases lay in between. In DNA, the CDR3 is TGCAGCGTTCGCTTAGCGGTTGAAAACATTCAGTACTTC. Amino acid sequence: CSVRLAVENIQYF.

The chain links TRBV5-1 to TRBJ1-1, with D unclear. This CDR3 contains 15 residues. CDR1 is SGHRS, CDR2 YFSETQ, per germline. The V and J ends lost 0 bases and 0 bases respectively, with 9 bases between them. The CDR3 coding sequence is TGCGCCAGCAGCTTGGCCTCCAGGATGAACACTGAAGCTTTCTTT. Translation gives CASSLASRMNTEAFF. The variable domain in full, completed from reference TRBV5-1 and TRBJ1-1, reads KAGVTQTPRYLIKTRGQQVTLSCSPISGHRSVSWYQQTPGQGLQFLFEYFSETQRNKGNFPGRFSGRQFSNSRSEMNVSTLELGDSALYLCASSLASRMNTEAFFGQGTRLTVV.

The rearrangement joins TRBV3-1 to TRBJ1-2; maybe TRBD1 (5 bases). The CDR3 is 12 residues long. Trimming took off 4 bases at V and 8 bases at J, with 11 bases between the two ends. Looked up from germline, CDR1 is LGHDT and CDR2 is YNNKEL (reference sequence). The CDR3 DNA reads as TGTGCCAGCAGCCCCCGAAGGGGAGGCTACACCTTC. Translation gives CASSPRRGGYTF. Looking up the rest from reference TRBV3-1 and TRBJ1-2 gives the full variable domain: DTAVSQTPKYLVTQMGNDKSIKCEQNLGHDTMYWYKQDSKKFLKIMFSYNNKELIINETVPNRFSPKSPDKAHLNLHINSLELGDSAVYFCASSPRRGGYTFGSGTRLTVV.

The chain is built from TRBV11-2 and TRBJ2-1; TRBD1 matches at 7 bases. Germline CDR1 and CDR2: SGHAT and FQNNGV. Trimming removed 4 bases from V and 8 bases from J; junction bases left unmatched: 2. The CDR3 is made up of 12 amino acids. The CDR3 spells CASSSGGDEQFF. In DNA form, the CDR3 reads TGTGCCAGCAGCTCAGGGGGAGATGAGCAGTTCTTC.

V is TRBV10-3 and J is TRBJ1-2; a weak D match, TRBD1 (5 bases). The germline CDR1 and CDR2 sequences are ENHRY and SYGVKD. Trimming took off 11 bases at V and 0 bases at J, with 19 bases between the two ends. The CDR3 is made up of 15 amino acids. CDR3 DNA: TGTGCCGCCGCGCCCGGACAACCGACTAACTATGGCTACACCTTC. It codes for CAAAPGQPTNYGYTF.

This clonotype has a handful of counts. V gene TRBV19 combines with J gene TRBJ1-2, with TRBD1 matching 8 bases. The CDR3 contains 13 residues. From germline, CDR1 is LNHDA and CDR2 SQIVND (reference sequence). V lost 5 bases to trimming and J lost 6 bases; unmatched junction nucleotides: 5. For the CDR3, the DNA is TGTGCCAGTAGTCCGTCGACAGGGGATGGCTACACCTTC. This gives the protein CASSPSTGDGYTF. The entire variable domain, with the rest obtained from reference TRBV19 and TRBJ1-2, is as follows: DGGITQSPKYLFRKEGQNVTLSCEQNLNHDAMYWYRQDPGQGLRLIYYSQIVNDFQKGDIAEGYSVSREKKESFPLTVTSAQKNPTAFYLCASSPSTGDGYTFGSGTRLTVV.